The 27 T cell receptor beta chains given below trace back to one sample, sequenced in a study of CD8+CD57+ T cells in acquired aplastic anemia. TCR beta VDJ and CDR3 profiling used genomic DNA as template. MiXCR was run by TCRdb on the reads, yielding one entry per CDR3 protein. The sample has around 130,000 distinct CDR3 sequences; 45% to 60% are singletons. All patients picked for sequencing had shown, by flow cytometry, an expansion of CD8+CD57+ cells. The sequenced sample was sorted CD4+, CD8+, or CD8+CD57+ T cells (not recorded which) from PBMCs. These receptors originate from a human donor with aplastic anemia.

The genes are TRBV7-9 and TRBJ1-1, with a tentative D call TRBD1 (5 bases). The CDR3 has 13 residues. Germline CDR1 is SEHNR and CDR2 is FQNEAQ (reference sequence). The V end lost 6 bases, the J end lost 4 bases, and 12 bases lay between the germline ends. DNA for the CDR3: TGTGCCAGCAGGAACCAGGGTCGCACTGAAGCTTTCTTT. Protein: CASRNQGRTEAFF. Filled out from reference TRBV7-9 and TRBJ1-1, the complete variable domain reads DTGVSQNPRHKITKRGQNVTFRCDPISEHNRLYWYRQTLGQGPEFLTYFQNEAQLEKSRLLSDRFSAERPKGSFSTLEIQRTEQGDSAMYLCASRNQGRTEAFFGQGTRLTVV.

The V and J genes are TRBV10-3 and TRBJ2-7; TRBD1 agrees at 9 bases. The V and J ends lost 5 bases and 7 bases, in that order; junction bases with no gene match: 6. This CDR3 has 13 amino acids. Germline values: CDR1 ENHRY, CDR2 SYGVKD. In nucleotides, the CDR3 is TGTGCCATCAGTCCCAACGACAGGGGGGAGCAGTACTTC. Translation: CAISPNDRGEQYF.

With respect to this clonotype: Likely a read error: the CDR3 ends without its conserved phenylalanine or tryptophan. This rearrangement joins TRBV15 to TRBJ2-1, with 7 bases identical to TRBD1. The J segment lost 8 bases and the V segment lost 3 bases, leaving 7 bases of the junction unmatched. Per germline, CDR1 LNHNV and CDR2 YYDKDF (reference sequence). This CDR3 region has 14 residues. This chain's CDR3 is CATSRPGGSYEQFL. As DNA, the CDR3 is TGTGCCACCAGCAGGCCAGGGGGTAGCTATGAGCAGTTCCTC.

This sequence joins TRBV7-9 and TRBJ2-5; maybe TRBD1 (6 bases). The CDR3 sequence is 14 residues long. V was trimmed by 6 bases and J by 4 bases, leaving 15 bases between them. Per the germline V gene, CDR1 is SEHNR and CDR2 is FQNEAQ (reference sequence). The CDR3 DNA reads as TGTGCCAGCAGTGATGGAACAGGGCGAGAGACCCAGTACTTC. The encoded protein is CASSDGTGRETQYF.

CDR3 DNA: TGTGCCACCGGAGGGGGGCTCACCGGGGAGCTGTTTTTT. This gives the protein CATGGGLTGELFF. The rearrangement joins TRBV24-1 to TRBJ2-2; D may be TRBD1 or TRBD2 (6 bases each). Germline CDR1 is KGHDR and CDR2 is SFDVKD. The CDR3 is 13 residues long. Trimming removed 9 bases at V and 4 bases at J, with 11 bases between.

The chain joins TRBV5-4 to TRBJ2-5; maybe TRBD2 (6 bases). Germline V gene data show CDR1 as SGHNT and CDR2 as YYREEE (reference sequence). This CDR3 has 14 amino acids. V lost 2 bases to trimming and J lost 0 bases, with 8 bases between them. The CDR3 sequence is CASSLAGNQETQYF. CDR3 DNA sequence: TGTGCCAGCAGCTTAGCGGGTAACCAAGAGACCCAGTACTTC.

This clonotype has just a few counts. V and J are TRBV27 and TRBJ1-1; D is perhaps TRBD1 (5 bases). V was trimmed by 2 bases and J by 7 bases, leaving 8 bases between them. This CDR3 has 12 residues. CDR1 MNHEY and CDR2 SMNVEV come from the germline V gene (reference sequence). CDR3 in DNA: TGTGCCAGCAGTTTAATGACAGATGAAGCTTTCTTT. Amino acid sequence: CASSLMTDEAFF.

J is TRBJ2-7 and V is TRBV7-9, with D perhaps matching TRBD2 (5 bases). The CDR3 loop spans 13 amino acids. V gave up 3 bases and J gave up 0 bases, with 6 bases separating them. Germline CDR1 SEHNR, CDR2 FQNEAQ (reference sequence). CDR3 loop: CASSFGVSYEQYF. CDR3 nucleotide sequence: TGTGCCAGCAGCTTCGGGGTCTCCTACGAGCAGTACTTC. The full variable domain, in which reference TRBV7-9 and TRBJ2-7 provide the parts outside the CDR3, is DTGVSQNPRHKITKRGQNVTFRCDPISEHNRLYWYRQTLGQGPEFLTYFQNEAQLEKSRLLSDRFSAERPKGSFSTLEIQRTEQGDSAMYLCASSFGVSYEQYFGPGTRLTVT.

Remarks on this clonotype: One junction end does not reproduce the germline sequence, and a read error may be involved. V usage is TRBV5-5 and J usage is TRBJ2-7, with TRBD2 identical over 7 bases. This CDR3 is built from 14 residues. Germline assignment: CDR1 SGHKS and CDR2 YYEKEE (reference sequence). CDR3 region: CASLPSGVAYEQYF. Here the CDR3 DNA reads TGCGCCAGCCTCCCGAGCGGGGTTGCCTACGAGCAGTACTTC.

The gene calls are TRBV24-1 and TRBJ2-7; D call uncertain. The V gene's germline CDR1 is KGHDR and CDR2 SFDVKD. The CDR3 is 13 residues long. V lost 3 bases and J 4 bases, leaving 9 bases between the germline ends. CDR3 sequence (DNA): TGTGCCACCAGTGATCCTCCAGCATACGAGCAGTACTTC. Residues: CATSDPPAYEQYF.

V and J are TRBV2 and TRBJ2-5, with D maybe TRBD2 (6 bases). The V gene lost 6 bases and the J gene lost 7 bases, with 12 bases spanning the gap. Per germline, CDR1 SNHLY and CDR2 FYNNEI. The CDR3 totals 12 residues. CDR3 bases: TGTGCCAGCAGCGACGGGGGATGGACCCAGTACTTC. Its translation: CASSDGGWTQYF.

The chain employs TRBV20-1 and TRBJ2-7, with a weak D call TRBD1 (6 bases). The CDR3 runs to 13 residues. CDR1 and CDR2 (germline): DFQATT, SNEGSKA (reference sequence). Trimming left V 5 bases short and J 4 bases short, with 15 bases between. The CDR3 nucleotides are TGCAGTGCTGCCGGGACACGGGTTTACGAGCAGTACTTC. Its translation is CSAAGTRVYEQYF.

With regard to this clonotype: A read error is possible here, since a much larger clone lies one base away. The conserved final phenylalanine or tryptophan is absent from the CDR3, which likely points to a read error. This rearrangement joins TRBV27 to TRBJ2-7; TRBD1 agrees at 8 bases. Germline V lookup: CDR1 MNHEY, CDR2 SMNVEV (reference sequence). Germline trimming cut 11 bases from V and 8 bases from J; bases unmatched to any gene: 5. There are 10 residues in the CDR3. The CDR3, as DNA: TGTGCCTACCAGGGGGCAAAGCAGTACCTC. Amino acids: CAYQGAKQYL.

The chain recombines TRBV10-1 with TRBJ2-7; weak D call: TRBD1 (6 bases). V lost 2 bases, J lost 2 bases, and 10 bases lay in between. Germline V gene data show CDR1 as WNHNN and CDR2 as SYGVQD (reference sequence). The CDR3 totals 14 residues. The CDR3 DNA follows: TGCGCCAGCAGTGAGATCGAGGGGGCCTACGAGCAGTACTTC. It encodes CASSEIEGAYEQYF.

The rearrangement uses TRBV10-3 and TRBJ2-7; the D gene is possibly TRBD2 (6 bases). The CDR3 is made up of 11 amino acids. Trimming shortened V by 6 bases and J by 5 bases, and 8 bases separated the two germline ends. CDR1 is ENHRY and CDR2 is SYGVKD in the germline V gene. In DNA, the CDR3 is TGTGCCATCAGACTAGCTAACGAGCAGTACTTC. The encoded protein is CAIRLANEQYF.

This clonotype occurred a few times. The chain carries TRBV27 and TRBJ2-3; 10 bases are shared with TRBD2. V was clipped by 11 bases and J by 1 base; unmatched bases: 3. This CDR3 is 13 amino acids long. Germline CDR1 reads MNHEY; CDR2 reads SMNVEV (reference sequence). Here the CDR3 DNA reads TGTGCCGTAGGACTAGCGGGCACAGATACGCAGTATTTT. Encoded protein: CAVGLAGTDTQYF.

This clonotype was observed a handful of times. The V gene is TRBV10-3, the J gene TRBJ2-7; possible D gene TRBD2, 6 bases. Germline loops: CDR1 ENHRY, CDR2 SYGVKD. The CDR3 is 13 amino acids. Trimming left V 6 bases short and J 0 bases short, with 9 bases between. CDR3 sequence: CAISPGVSYEQYF. The CDR3 nucleotides read TGTGCCATCAGCCCGGGGGTCTCCTACGAGCAGTACTTC.

The J gene is TRBJ1-4, the V gene TRBV29-1; D is possibly TRBD1 (6 bases). V lost 4 bases and J lost 5, with 17 bases in between. From germline, CDR1 is SQVTM and CDR2 ANQGSEA. This CDR3 spans 15 amino acids. For the CDR3, the DNA is TGCAGCGTTGCGTTCCGGGACACTTTAAATGAAAAACTGTTTTTT. Amino acid sequence: CSVAFRDTLNEKLFF.

This clonotype was seen at least ten times. V and J are TRBV3-1 and TRBJ2-7; D remains ambiguous. CDR1 and CDR2 (germline): LGHDT, YNNKEL (reference sequence). The CDR3 has 15 amino acids. Trimming took off 5 bases at V and 3 bases at J, with 17 bases between the two ends. The CDR3: CASSTRPKPNYEQYF. In DNA, the CDR3 is TGTGCCAGCAGCACTCGACCGAAACCGAACTACGAGCAGTACTTC.

The V call is TRBV29-1, the J call TRBJ2-7, with D possibly matching TRBD1 (5 bases). Trimming removed 7 bases at V and 2 bases at J, with 18 bases between. CDR1 is SQVTM and CDR2 is ANQGSEA in the germline V gene. The CDR3 spans 14 residues. DNA of the CDR3: TGCAGCGCGTTAGGGGATGGTTTCACCTACGAGCAGTACTTC. Translation gives CSALGDGFTYEQYF.

The chain is built from TRBV7-3 and TRBJ2-7; tentatively, D is TRBD1 or TRBD2 (5 bases each). Germline V gives CDR1 SGHTA, CDR2 FQGTGA. The CDR3 consists of 14 residues. Between the trimmed V and J ends, which lost 5 bases and 3 bases, there was a span of 14 bases. The CDR3 sequence is CASSPGTANYEQYF. The DNA of the CDR3 is TGTGCCAGCAGCCCCGGGACGGCGAACTACGAGCAGTACTTC. Full variable domain (outside the CDR3, taken from reference TRBV7-3 and TRBJ2-7): GAGVSQTPSNKVTEKGKYVELRCDPISGHTALYWYRQSLGQGPEFLIYFQGTGAADDSGLPNDRFFAVRPEGSVSTLKIQRTERGDSAVYLCASSPGTANYEQYFGPGTRLTVT.

This clonotype was detected ten times or more. The V and J genes are TRBV19 and TRBJ2-1, with no clear D. Looked up from germline, CDR1 is LNHDA and CDR2 is SQIVND (reference sequence). V was pared by 3 bases and J by 7 bases, with 16 bases between. This CDR3 spans 15 amino acids. As DNA, the CDR3 is TGTGCCAGTAGTATTATGGGTCTGGTGGGTAATGAGCAGTTCTTC. Translation gives CASSIMGLVGNEQFF.

The chain recombines TRBV11-2 with TRBJ1-6, with TRBD1 matching 9 bases. The CDR3 loop spans 16 amino acids. The germline V gene has CDR1 SGHAT and CDR2 FQNNGV. With V trimmed by 6 bases and J by 10 bases, 13 bases remained unmatched. This CDR3 is CASRAQGQGSTSPLHF. For the CDR3, the DNA is TGTGCCAGCAGGGCCCAGGGACAGGGAAGTACCTCACCCCTCCACTTT.

A single count supports this clonotype. The chain employs TRBV2 and TRBJ1-2, with TRBD1 as a possible D gene (6 bases). In germline, CDR1 is SNHLY, CDR2 FYNNEI. This CDR3 is 16 amino acids long. V was trimmed by 1 base and J by 4 bases, leaving 16 bases between them. CDR3 in DNA: TGTGCCAGCAGTGAAGACCTAGGGGGTGGGCCCTATGGCTACACCTTC. It yields the protein CASSEDLGGGPYGYTF.

The chain uses TRBV2 and TRBJ2-1; 15 nucleotides agree with TRBD2. The CDR3 spans 12 residues. Germline CDR1 is SNHLY and CDR2 is FYNNEI. With 9 bases clipped from V and 15 bases from J, the junction kept 6 bases outside the gene matches. The CDR3 loop is CARGLAGGKAFF. The CDR3 coding sequence is TGTGCCAGGGGACTAGCGGGGGGCAAAGCGTTCTTC.

The gene calls are TRBV19 and TRBJ1-2; 8 bases match TRBD1. J was trimmed by 7 bases and V by 7 bases; bases with no gene match: 5. Germline V gives CDR1 LNHDA, CDR2 SQIVND (reference sequence). CDR3 length: 12 amino acids. CDR3 residues: CASTPDRAGYTF. CDR3 DNA sequence: TGTGCCAGTACCCCGGACAGGGCTGGCTACACCTTC. Complete variable domain (other parts from reference TRBV19 and TRBJ1-2): DGGITQSPKYLFRKEGQNVTLSCEQNLNHDAMYWYRQDPGQGLRLIYYSQIVNDFQKGDIAEGYSVSREKKESFPLTVTSAQKNPTAFYLCASTPDRAGYTFGSGTRLTVV.

The rearrangement links TRBV7-6 to TRBJ1-3; unclear D gene. CDR1 is SGHVS and CDR2 is FNYEAQ in the germline V gene. CDR3 length: 13 residues. The CDR3 DNA sequence: TGTGCTAAGCCCGTGTTCTCTGGAAACACCATATATTTT. Protein: CAKPVFSGNTIYF.